This entry is about one T cell receptor (beta chain). This sample stems from a study of blood T cell repertoires in COVID-19. Study summary: Donors in the United States, Italy and Spain gave samples during acute or convalescent COVID-19. From T cells, B-cell-depleted T cells, or PBMCs came the material, which was cDNA or gDNA.

In the source study's methods: Reference gene primer amplification gave estimated nucleated cell counts. Clones were sequenced by immunoSEQ multiplex PCR, and TCRdb holds only the in-frame ones, with some missing. The V and J calls and clone size are taken from that table; D and trimming were inferred from the DNA. The repertoire consists of approximately 72,000 clones, with 80% to 85% occurring once and the leading ten covering approximately 8.8%. Unmatched junction bases numbered 3, after V lost 10 bases and J lost 1 base. Germline CDR1 is MRHNA and CDR2 is SNTAGT. This CDR3 is built from 14 residues.

The TCR was taken from a man aged 50 to 59 with active COVID-19. The V and J genes are TRBV6-4 and TRBJ1-3, with TRBD1 matching 11 bases. Input material: peripheral blood. CDR3 sequence: CATGQGASGNTIYF. The CDR3 DNA sequence: TGTGCCACCGGACAGGGGGCTTCTGGAAACACCATATATTTT.